The rows below give T cell receptor beta chains drawn from one sample of a study of cytomegalovirus exposure and HLA in healthy donors. Data came from immunoSEQ multiplex PCR; TCRdb stores just in-frame clones and leaves some out. The sample consists of some 71,000 clones, about two thirds of them appearing once. What was sequenced was PBMCs. The receptors derive from a woman between 45 and 65 years old in good health and CMV-seropositive. Each CDR3 is given with its conserved first and last residue. The D gene is left open where the match is weak.

CASRAPGTAYGYTF	TRBD1	TRBV28
CASSFSVMNTEAFF	-	TRBV7-2
CASRGKTEGHTDTQYF	-	TRBV7-9
CASSTPPALAGGQHEQYF	TRBD2	TRBV5-4
CSAQRLYEQYF	-	TRBV20-1
CASSSRAGGYTDTQYF	TRBD2	TRBV4-2
CASSPGQGIHNEQFF	TRBD1	TRBV5-8
CASSPKSGTAASSYEQYF	TRBD1	TRBV19
CASSSQGAEAFF	TRBD1	TRBV27
CASSMFGGSEAFF	-	TRBV19
CAWSGGASYNEQFF	-	TRBV30
CASSPTGQSEAFF	-	TRBV5-4
CASSWTGRTDTGELFF	TRBD1	TRBV5-1
CASSLVARANTEAFF	-	TRBV5-5
CASSAEGQRNTGELFF	TRBD1	TRBV2
CASSLGTGRQSTEAFF	-	TRBV18
CASSFSGAPNYGYTF	-	TRBV7-2
CASSNYRGRQPQHF	-	TRBV21-1
CASSQDSKRQGNEKLFF	TRBD1	TRBV4-3
CASSLAQGAYGYTF	TRBD1	TRBV5-4
CAISDRSSREDTQYF	-	TRBV10-3
CASSEQGNTDTQYF	TRBD1	TRBV6-4
CASLRGRDEQYF	TRBD1	TRBV6-1
CASSPHFEQYF	-	TRBV28
CASSPLAPWGVSGANVLTF	-	TRBV19
CASSSGTGGQETQYF	TRBD1	TRBV5-1
CASSQRTSGQTYNEQFF	TRBD2	TRBV4-1
CASLESPYNEQFF	-	TRBV7-8
CASSGQGYATVEFF	TRBD1	TRBV11-2
CASSLVHFGQGAMNTEAFF	TRBD1	TRBV5-8
CASSLGAYNEQFF	-	TRBV28
CASSYGRGFRYGYTF	-	TRBV6-5
CASSDFWDRGTDTQYF	TRBD1	TRBV9
CASSPGVGNQPQHF	-	TRBV19
CASSSTTGTVIQGGYTF	TRBD1	TRBV7-2
CASSLAGNTEAFF	-	TRBV5-1
CASSPGTVNYGYTF	TRBD1	TRBV18
CASSLGGGALHF	-	TRBV27
CASSLLAGSTDTQYF	TRBD2	TRBV7-3
CASSEMSSGSFNAYNEQFF	TRBD2	TRBV2
CASSLPRTSGAPNEQFF	TRBD2	TRBV5-4